This T cell receptor (beta chain) was profiled in a study of cytomegalovirus exposure and HLA in healthy donors (dated by TCRdb to about 2017). General notes on the study: According to an earlier analysis of a few hundred of the donors, 150 million to 200 million T cells yielded 117 million unique TCR beta sequences and about 300 Gb of sequence data. In addition to the first cohort of approximately 670 subjects, a separate validation cohort of approximately 130 different subjects was used. An earlier analysis of roughly 580 of the donors used high-throughput TCR beta sequencing to judge whether each TCR beta V gene segment behaved as functional or pseudogenic. Rather than using new phenotypic data, the later analysis identified candidate immune exposures from TCR beta sequences and from how often those sequences occurred across donors. Roughly five DR-DQ haplotypes were handled as single units for association and clustering, since linkage in the cohort was strong. High-throughput TCR immunosequencing, statistical association of individual TCRs with disease status, and machine learning were combined to predict cytomegalovirus infection status. HLA typing included class I and class II loci at four-digit resolution. Using immunosequencing, the study profiled T cell repertoires from some 670 subjects and related those repertoires to cytomegalovirus serostatus. In a later analysis, previously published TCR beta repertoires from 600 to 850 donors were re-analyzed and high-resolution HLA genotyping was added so that TCR occurrence patterns could be studied. The genetic ancestry cluster associated with self-reported Caucasian donors included 70% to 85% of the 398 genotyped donors. Genome-wide SNP genotypes for about 65% of the 666 donors were used in a later genetic analysis, which treated that subset as a discovery cohort. The study aimed to test whether cataloging public T cell receptors could reveal signatures of past pathogen exposure. Every repertoire in the discovery cohort had been generated on one and the same sequencing platform. An early release that covered some 630 HLA-typed donors contained about 300 gigabases of sequencing data and approximately 85 million unique TCR sequences. Alongside the repertoire data, information on donor age, sex, ethnicity and CMV serostatus was compiled. Typing coverage differed by locus: A, B, C, DRB1 and DQB1 were typed in about 620-640 donors, DQA1 in roughly 500, DPA1 in 600 to 610, and DPB1 in just under 490. On average, approximately 250,000 unique TCR beta nucleotide sequences were sequenced per donor among 300 to 500 genotyped donors of the cohort, with about 17% of those sequences being non-productive.

Inclusive of the bounding cysteine and phenylalanine, the CDR3 is 16 residues long. Only the CDR3 part of the read is kept: 48 bases, read in frame from the first base. As encoded in the germline V gene (reference sequence), CDR1 is LNHDA while CDR2 is SQIVND. V was cut back by 2 bases and J by 0 bases, leaving a gap of 11 bases between them. The paper's findings and limits, for the study overall: Because the 87-base-pair reads could not distinguish some IMGT-functional V segments, including TRBV6-2 and TRBV6-3, those segments were excluded. A later genetic analysis associated a missense DCLRE1C variant with V-gene and J-gene trimming of TCR beta chains, and an independent cohort replicated the association. An earlier analysis of around 600 of the donors showed that most TCR beta V segments appeared in productive rearrangements either about 87% or about 30% of the time, which broadly matched IMGT annotations. For the cohort, immune exposure information was limited to CMV serostatus. A later analysis associated about 17,000 TCR beta sequences with specific HLA alleles at a false discovery rate of 0.05. Linkage disequilibrium might explain the correlated functional status among segregating V segments, but an unknown experimental factor could not be ruled out. A total of about 150 TCR beta chains were listed by the study as associated with cytomegalovirus. A few of the identified cytomegalovirus-associated TCR beta chains were confirmed in vitro to be specific for cytomegalovirus antigens. In a later analysis, TCR association rates were found to vary across HLA loci, with the most associated TCRs seen for DRB1 alleles and the fewest for HLA-C alleles. When HLA alleles, especially DR and DQ, strongly co-occurred, TCR associations were difficult to assign to individual alleles. According to a later genetic analysis, donors in an Asian-associated ancestry cluster had fewer N-insertions in productive TCRs than the approximately 700-donor mean. Roughly 17 rarely observed V segments, including chromosome 9 orphons, were excluded from the earlier analysis of a few hundred of the donors because counts were too low. According to the authors, the approach could potentially be generalized to other disease states and immunological phenotypes. Several of the top co-occurrence clusters appeared to be linked to parvovirus B19, influenza, CMV and Epstein-Barr virus, according to a later analysis. The presence/absence analyses assumed that sequencing depth was roughly uniform across donors, and that assumption may not be true. According to a later analysis, most CMV-associated TCR beta chains appeared to be HLA-restricted, and the HLA associations seemed to be driven largely by CMV exposure. Most TCR sequences were observed very rarely across donors, whereas some public TCRs were present in many individuals. In both the original and validation cohorts, the classifier was reported to diagnose cytomegalovirus status with high specificity and sensitivity. Because some donors lacked HLA typing at each locus, the association tests relied only on the typed subset. The sequencing pipeline was judged likely to have produced a cluster of highly shared sequence variants as a technical artifact. A further reported finding was that TCR beta sequences accurately predicted the HLA-A and HLA-B alleles for most subjects in the first cohort. Only TCR beta chains were sequenced in this cohort, and the absence of alpha or paired-chain data limited detectable features. In a later analysis, HLA-associated TCR beta chains showed more clonal expansion and lower generation probabilities than non-associated chains that were equally common.

Library preparation was by the immunoSEQ multiplex PCR assay. A mixture of 60 forward primers for TCR Vbeta segments and 13 reverse primers for TCR Jbeta segments was used in the multiplex PCR. Amplification of the CDR3 region of rearranged TCR beta genes was performed with a multiplex PCR assay on genomic DNA. The Illumina HiSeq System was used to sequence the amplified TCR beta libraries as 87-base-pair reads. Turning to the authors' computational methods: A later analysis counted about 82 million unique TCR beta chains across the 650 to 700 repertoires, and around 12 million of these chains were shared by at least two donors. Raw reads were error-corrected and collapsed into unique sequences by a nearest-neighbor algorithm in which closely related sequences were merged to remove PCR and sequencing errors. To assign V, D and J gene segments, CDR3 sequences were aligned to IMGT reference sequences. For a sequence to be retained, a match of at least six nucleotides to both a V gene segment and a J gene segment was required. Rearrangements were classified as productive when the CDR3 lacked stop codons and remained in frame with V and J, and all other rearrangements were classified as non-productive. Following IMGT convention, CDR3 was defined as the stretch from the second conserved V-encoded cysteine to the conserved J-encoded phenylalanine. In an earlier analysis of approximately 590 of the donors, sequences lacking an unambiguous match to a single V gene segment were excluded. An earlier analysis of a few hundred of the donors called V segments functional above 56.7% productive rearrangements and segregating when the between-donor standard deviation exceeded 5%. A statistical classification framework was built for diagnosing cytomegalovirus status from the catalog of TCR beta chain sequences. V and J gene assignment, in a later analysis, came from comparing TCR nucleotide sequences with IMGT/GENE-DB human TR gene sequences. Using the TCRdist pipeline, a later analysis assigned CDR3 sequences along with most-parsimonious VDJ recombination scenarios. In a later analysis, each TCR beta chain was defined by its CDR3 amino acid sequence together with its V-gene family, and reads without a unique V-gene family were excluded. A later analysis removed 500 to 650 highly shared, low-generation-probability nucleotide sequences to deal with suspected cross-contamination and a sequencing artifact. In a later analysis, a clonal expansion index for each public chain was calculated from normalized within-repertoire ranks of inferred template counts. In a later analysis, generation probabilities were computed with a VDJ recombination model fitted to out-of-frame rearrangements, and the resulting probabilities were checked against IGoR. Hypergeometric tests were used in a later analysis to score TCR-TCR, TCR-HLA and TCR-CMV co-occurrence, with a repertoire-size bias correction applied to the TCR pairs. In a later analysis, false discovery rates were estimated by permuting HLA or CMV assignments 20 times. In a later analysis, co-occurring TCRs were grouped using DBSCAN, and TCRdist sequence similarity was added for clustering within HLA-allele-positive subsets. Co-occurrence clustering excluded repertoires with fewer than 30,000 or more than 120,000 public chains, plus five with anomalous nucleotide sharing. The table was pulled from immuneACCESS by TCRdb, which kept in-frame rearrangements only. Such tables lose some clones; where checked, under half of the loss comes from unresolved V genes, and the rest has no known cause. D and trimming were read from the DNA, whereas the V and J calls and clone size are those reported in that table. In this sample the table shows roughly 180,000 clones, 76% of which occur a single time. Together, the top ten hold 0.65% to 0.95% of the sample.

The cohort was made up of roughly 670 healthy bone marrow donors. At the time of sampling, all cohort members were nominally healthy, though unrecorded immune exposures were likely present. The donor tested CMV seronegative and was one of the 352 seronegative cohort members. Every donor gave a peripheral blood sample, and the peripheral blood mononuclear cells from that sample were used for TCR beta sequencing. Genomic DNA was extracted from the blood cell samples with the Qiagen DNeasy Blood Extraction Kit. As concerns this clone: Its antigen remains unidentified. Base qualities are not provided; no much larger clone lies one nucleotide away.

The receptor was isolated from a female donor in good health and CMV-seronegative. Rearrangement joined TRBV19 to TRBJ1-5; the D segment cannot be called with confidence. Sequenced: PBMCs. The nucleotides read TGTGCCAGTAGTATACTCGGTATATTTAGCAATCAGCCCCAGCATTTT. It is translated as CASSILGIFSNQPQHF.